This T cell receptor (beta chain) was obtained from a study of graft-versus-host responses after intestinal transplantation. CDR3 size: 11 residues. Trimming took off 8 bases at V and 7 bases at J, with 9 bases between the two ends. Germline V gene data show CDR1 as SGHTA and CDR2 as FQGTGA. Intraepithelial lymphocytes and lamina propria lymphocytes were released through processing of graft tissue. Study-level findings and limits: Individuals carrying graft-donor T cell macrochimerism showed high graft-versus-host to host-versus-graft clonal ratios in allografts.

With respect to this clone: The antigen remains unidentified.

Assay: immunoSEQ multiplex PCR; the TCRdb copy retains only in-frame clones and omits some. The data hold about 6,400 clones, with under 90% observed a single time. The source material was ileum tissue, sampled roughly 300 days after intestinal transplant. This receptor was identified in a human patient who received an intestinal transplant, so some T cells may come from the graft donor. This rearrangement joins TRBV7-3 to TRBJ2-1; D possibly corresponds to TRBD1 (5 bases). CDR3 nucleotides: TGTGCCAGCGGGCAGGGTAATGAGCAGTTCTTC. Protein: CASGQGNEQFF.